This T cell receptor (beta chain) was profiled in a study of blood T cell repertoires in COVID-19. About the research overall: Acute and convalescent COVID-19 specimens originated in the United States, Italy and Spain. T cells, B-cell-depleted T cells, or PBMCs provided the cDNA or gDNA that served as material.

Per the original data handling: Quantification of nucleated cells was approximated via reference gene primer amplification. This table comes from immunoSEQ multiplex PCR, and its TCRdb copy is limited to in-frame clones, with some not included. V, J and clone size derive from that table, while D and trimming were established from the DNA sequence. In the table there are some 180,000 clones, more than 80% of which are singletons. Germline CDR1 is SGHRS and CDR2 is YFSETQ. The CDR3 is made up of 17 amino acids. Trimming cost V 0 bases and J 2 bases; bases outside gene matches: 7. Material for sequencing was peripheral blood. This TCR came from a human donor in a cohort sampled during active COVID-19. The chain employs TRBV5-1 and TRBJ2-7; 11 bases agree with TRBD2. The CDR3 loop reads CASSLGLAGGEPYEQYF. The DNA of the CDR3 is TGCGCCAGCAGCTTGGGGCTAGCGGGGGGCGAGCCCTACGAGCAGTACTTC. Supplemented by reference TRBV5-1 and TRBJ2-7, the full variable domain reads KAGVTQTPRYLIKTRGQQVTLSCSPISGHRSVSWYQQTPGQGLQFLFEYFSETQRNKGNFPGRFSGRQFSNSRSEMNVSTLELGDSALYLCASSLGLAGGEPYEQYFGPGTRLTVT.